This is a list of T cell receptor beta chains from one sample in a study of shared clonotypes between healthy human individuals. TCRdb keeps only in-frame clones here, not all; method: immunoSEQ multiplex PCR. The table records over a million clones, roughly 96% of them present only once. The sequenced sample was naive CD4+ T cells sorted from blood. These TCRs come from a man aged 25 to 40 in good health. Each CDR3 is given with its conserved first and last residue. A D gene is named only where the DNA matches it firmly. Only part of the rows carry a size: once, few, many, or a class if the clone is expanded.

j_call,d_call,v_call,clone_size,cdr3_nt,cdr3_aa
TRBJ2-2,.,TRBV7-9,once,TGTGCCAGCAAACGAACCTCTAGCACCGGGGAGCTGTTTTTT,CASKRTSSTGELFF
TRBJ2-5,.,TRBV1,.,TGCACCAGCAGCCCACCGGGACAGACACAAGAGACCCAGTACTTC,CTSSPPGQTQETQYF
TRBJ1-3,.,TRBV21-1,once,TGTGCCAGCAGCCCGACCGAAAGCTCTGGAAACACCATATATTTT,CASSPTESSGNTIYF
TRBJ2-5,.,TRBV15,.,TGTGCCACCAGCAGAGATCGAGAGACCCAGTACTTC,CATSRDRETQYF
TRBJ1-2,TRBD1,TRBV5-1,.,TGCGCCAGCAGCTTGAGTAGCGTAACGGACAGGTCGACTGGCTACACCTTC,CASSLSSVTDRSTGYTF
TRBJ1-5,TRBD1,TRBV5-5,.,TGTGCCAGCAGCAGGGACAGGGTCTATCAGCCCCAGCATTTT,CASSRDRVYQPQHF
TRBJ2-2,TRBD2,TRBV18,.,TGTGCCAGCTCACCACCGGGACTAGCGGGAGGGCCAGGCCTCCCTGCGGAGCTGTTTTTT,CASSPPGLAGGPGLPAELFF
TRBJ1-2,TRBD1,TRBV7-9,once,TGTGCCAGCAGCTTAGAATCGACAGGGGGAGGCTACACCTTC,CASSLESTGGGYTF
TRBJ2-5,TRBD1,TRBV2,.,TGTGCCAGCAGTGACCAGGGGGAACAGACCCAGTACTTC,CASSDQGEQTQYF
TRBJ2-7,TRBD2,TRBV5-1,.,TGCGCCAGCAGCTTGGGACTAGCGCTCCCCACTCTATCCTACGAGCAGTACTTC,CASSLGLALPTLSYEQYF
TRBJ2-2,.,TRBV27,.,TGTGCCAGCAGTTTATCGCGGGACACCGGGGAGCTGTTTTTT,CASSLSRDTGELFF
TRBJ1-2,.,TRBV27,.,TGTGCCAGCAGTTTAAAAGGGATAAACTATGGCTACACCTTC,CASSLKGINYGYTF
TRBJ2-7,.,TRBV14,.,TGTGCCAGCAGCCAAGTCGTTGGCCTTAGGGGGGAGCAGTACTTC,CASSQVVGLRGEQYF
TRBJ1-2,.,TRBV6-5,.,TGTGCCAGCAGCCAAACAGGGCGCTATGGCTACACCTTC,CASSQTGRYGYTF
TRBJ2-2,TRBD2,TRBV5-1,.,TGCGCCAGCGGGACTAGCGGACCGAACACCGGGGAGCTGTTTTTT,CASGTSGPNTGELFF
TRBJ2-1,.,TRBV6-5,.,TGTGCCAGCAGTCAAGACCCACTTGAGCAGTTCTTC,CASSQDPLEQFF
TRBJ2-7,.,TRBV2,.,TGTGCCAGCAGTGAGGGCCATGGCAGGCCATCCGAGCAGTACTTC,CASSEGHGRPSEQYF
TRBJ1-3,TRBD1,TRBV5-6,.,TGTGCCAGCAGCCGACAGGGGATCTCTGGAAACACCATATATTTT,CASSRQGISGNTIYF
TRBJ2-7,TRBD1,TRBV28,.,TGTGCCACCAAACGACAGGGGGCTATCTACGAGCAGTACTTC,CATKRQGAIYEQYF
TRBJ1-1,TRBD1,TRBV25-1,.,TGTGCCAGCAGTGATCTGGGGTGGACAGGGGGTCGGTCTGAAGCTTTCTTT,CASSDLGWTGGRSEAFF
TRBJ2-7,TRBD2,TRBV27,.,TGTGCCAGCAAGGGCGGGAGGTCCTACGAGCAGTACTTC,CASKGGRSYEQYF
TRBJ1-2,.,TRBV4-3,few,TGCGCCAGCAGCCAAGGAAATCATGGCTACACCTTC,CASSQGNHGYTF
TRBJ2-7,.,TRBV28,.,TGTGCCAGCAGTTTATGGGCGGGTTCGGTCGAGCAGTACTTC,CASSLWAGSVEQYF
TRBJ2-7,TRBD1,TRBV2,.,TGTGCCAGCAAATTACCGGGACAGGGCACCTACGAGCAGTACTTC,CASKLPGQGTYEQYF
TRBJ1-5,TRBD1,TRBV2,.,TGTGCCAGCAATCTCCGGGACAGGGGTGGTGATCAGCCCCAGCATTTT,CASNLRDRGGDQPQHF
TRBJ2-3,TRBD1,TRBV6-8,.,TGTGCCAGCAGTTGGCGCCGACAGGGCGATTCGACAGATACGCAGTATTTT,CASSWRRQGDSTDTQYF
TRBJ2-7,.,TRBV27,.,TGTGCCAGCAGTCCGGGACGGGTGGGGATCGACGAGCAGTACTTC,CASSPGRVGIDEQYF
TRBJ2-5,TRBD1,TRBV7-2,.,TGTGCCAGCAGCGAGGACAGGGTCTTCCAAGAGACCCAGTACTTC,CASSEDRVFQETQYF
TRBJ2-3,.,TRBV5-6,once,TGTGCCAGCAGCACCATGACTATCCGGAGCACAGATACGCAGTATTTT,CASSTMTIRSTDTQYF
TRBJ2-2,.,TRBV5-4,.,TGTGCCAGCAGCCACGGGCAGGGTACGAACACCGGGGAGCTGTTTTTT,CASSHGQGTNTGELFF
TRBJ2-7,TRBD1,TRBV11-3,.,TGTGCCAGCAGCACACGGACAGGGCCAACCTACGAGCAGTACTTC,CASSTRTGPTYEQYF
TRBJ2-7,TRBD1,TRBV5-1,.,TGCGCCAGCAGCTCCCGGATTACAGGGGGCCGAAGGTCCTACGAGCAGTACTTC,CASSSRITGGRRSYEQYF
TRBJ2-7,TRBD2,TRBV5-1,.,TGCGCCAGCAGCGATGGAGGATTAGCGGGAGGGATCTTCCGCGAGCAGTACTTC,CASSDGGLAGGIFREQYF
TRBJ2-7,.,TRBV28,once,TGTGCCAGCAGTAACTCCTACGAGCAGTACTTC,CASSNSYEQYF
TRBJ2-3,.,TRBV5-1,.,TGCGCCAGCAGCCACCGTTCTAGCACAGATACGCAGTATTTT,CASSHRSSTDTQYF
TRBJ2-1,TRBD1,TRBV29-1,once,TGCAGCGTTGAACCAGGGGGCTTTGGCCCGCAGTTCTTC,CSVEPGGFGPQFF
TRBJ1-5,TRBD1,TRBV5-1,.,TGCGCCAGCAGCGTTGGTAGCGGGACAGGGACTCAGCCCCAGCATTTT,CASSVGSGTGTQPQHF
TRBJ2-7,.,TRBV10-1,once,TGCGCCAGCAGTGAGTCCCACGCGCCTACCTACGAGCAGTACTTC,CASSESHAPTYEQYF
TRBJ1-3,.,TRBV5-4,once,TGTGCCAGCAGCTTGGGAGGGAACACTGGAAACACCATATATTTT,CASSLGGNTGNTIYF
TRBJ2-3,TRBD2,TRBV9,once,TGTGCCAGCAGCCCCACCGGGGGGGGACGCACAGATACGCAGTATTTT,CASSPTGGGRTDTQYF
TRBJ1-2,.,TRBV6-1,.,TGTGCCAGCAGTGAACAGGTCGGCTACACCTTC,CASSEQVGYTF
TRBJ2-3,.,TRBV9,.,TGTGCCAGCAGCGGCCCGGGGGCCGATCGCGCGCAGTATTTT,CASSGPGADRAQYF
TRBJ2-7,.,TRBV28,once,TGTGCCAGCAGTGACAGGAGACCCTACGAGCAGTACTTC,CASSDRRPYEQYF
TRBJ2-1,TRBD2,TRBV15,.,TGTGCCACCAGCAGAGCGACTAGCGGTTCCTACAATGAGCAGTTCTTC,CATSRATSGSYNEQFF
TRBJ2-5,.,TRBV2,.,TGTGCCAGCAGTGGAATAGTCCTTAAAGAGACCCAGTACTTC,CASSGIVLKETQYF
TRBJ2-1,.,TRBV7-9,.,TGTGCCAGCAGCTTAAACTACAATGAGCAGTTCTTC,CASSLNYNEQFF
TRBJ2-7,TRBD2,TRBV11-1,.,TGTGCCAGCAGCTTGCGGGAGGCGTCCTACGAGCAGTACTTC,CASSLREASYEQYF
TRBJ2-3,.,TRBV7-9,.,TGTGCCAGCAGCTTAGGGCAATACACAGATACGCAGTATTTT,CASSLGQYTDTQYF
TRBJ2-7,TRBD1,TRBV6-1,once,TGTGCCAGCAGTGAAGCGGGGACAGGCCGCGAGCAGTACTTC,CASSEAGTGREQYF
TRBJ2-6,.,TRBV18,.,TGTGCCAGCTCTGCTACTGGGGCCAACGTCCTGACTTTC,CASSATGANVLTF
TRBJ1-1,.,TRBV10-3,once,TGTGCCATCAGTGAGTCGATAGTAGGTCGGCAAAAGGGCAAGAACACTGAAGCTTTCTTT,CAISESIVGRQKGKNTEAFF